The sample holds one count of the clone carrying this T cell receptor (beta chain). The record originates from a study of T cell responses to AZD1222 COVID-19 vaccine. From germline, CDR1 is MNHEY and CDR2 SVGAGI. The CDR3 spans 15 residues. Trimming took off 5 bases at V and 0 bases at J, with 13 bases between the two ends. Generated by immunoSEQ multiplex PCR, the TCRdb table keeps only in-frame clones and is missing some. The sample lists around 140,000 clones, about nine tenths occurring once. The chain is built from TRBV6-5 and TRBJ1-2, with D possibly TRBD1 on 5 matching bases. The TCR comes from an adult who received the AZD1222 COVID-19 vaccine. The input for sequencing was peripheral blood, taken 28 days after the second AZD1222 dose. The CDR3 DNA reads TGTGCCAGCAGTCCCACGGGACTTTCTAACTATGGCTACACCTTC. Encoded protein: CASSPTGLSNYGYTF.